These T cell receptor beta chains were read from a single sample in a study of T cell responses to AZD1222 COVID-19 vaccine. Only in-frame clones appear in the TCRdb table, and some are missing; sequencing was by immunoSEQ multiplex PCR. Among about 120,000 clones, roughly 93% were seen once, and the ten largest hold around 1.8%. This specimen was peripheral blood, taken on day 0 of AZD1222 vaccination. These receptors came from an adult in good health. The CDR3 runs from the conserved cysteine through the conserved F or W. D genes are given only for firm matches. Size is omitted from some rows. Given values are once, few, many or a class for expanded clones.

TRBV6-9	-	TRBJ1-6	-	TGTGCCAGCAGTTATGAGGGGAAGTATTCACCCCTCCACTTT	CASSYEGKYSPLHF
TRBV24-1	TRBD1	TRBJ2-2	-	TGTGCCACTGGGACAGGGGGCGCGACCGGGGAGCTGTTTTTT	CATGTGGATGELFF
TRBV9	TRBD2	TRBJ2-5	once	TGTGCCAGCAGCCCCCGGACTAGCCATGAGACCCAGTACTTC	CASSPRTSHETQYF
TRBV5-1	TRBD1	TRBJ2-3	-	TGCGCCAGCAGCTCGTCGCCGGGACAGGTAGGAGATACGCAGTATTTT	CASSSSPGQVGDTQYF
TRBV7-9	TRBD1	TRBJ1-4	-	TGTGCCAGCAGCCATACCGGACAGGGCGCCCGGAATGAAAAACTGTTTTTT	CASSHTGQGARNEKLFF
TRBV5-4	TRBD1	TRBJ2-2	-	TGTGCCAGCAGTTCGACAGGGGACACCGGGGAGCTGTTTTTT	CASSSTGDTGELFF
TRBV10-3	TRBD1	TRBJ1-2	few	TGTGCCATCAGTGATAGCTCAGGGGGCGCGGGTGGCTACACCTTC	CAISDSSGGAGGYTF
TRBV5-5	-	TRBJ2-1	-	TGTGCCAGCAGCTTTAGATCCAATAAGGGCGATGAGCAGTTCTTC	CASSFRSNKGDEQFF
TRBV11-2	-	TRBJ2-1	-	TGTGCCAGCAGCTTTGGCGGGGGCCCAGGGAATGAGCAGTTCTTC	CASSFGGGPGNEQFF
TRBV28	TRBD2	TRBJ2-3	-	TGTGTCGCGGGGGGGCTAAGTAATACGCAGTATTTT	CVAGGLSNTQYF
TRBV27	-	TRBJ1-1	-	TGTGCCAGCAGTTTAAGGGGTAACACTGAAGCTTTCTTT	CASSLRGNTEAFF
TRBV7-3	-	TRBJ2-5	-	TGTGCCAGCAGCCTTACCAAGGATGAGACCCAGTACTTC	CASSLTKDETQYF
TRBV5-5	TRBD2	TRBJ2-7	few	TGTGCCAGCAGCTGGGGACTAGCGGGGGGCCGTGAGCAGTACTTC	CASSWGLAGGREQYF
TRBV18	-	TRBJ1-5	-	TGTGCCAGCTCACCAACAGAAGGGCCCTATCAGCCCCAGCATTTT	CASSPTEGPYQPQHF
TRBV29-1	TRBD2	TRBJ2-3	-	TGCAGCGTTGGGAGCGGGGGGGTCACAGATACGCAGTATTTT	CSVGSGGVTDTQYF
TRBV18	-	TRBJ1-1	-	TGTGCCAGCTCACGGGCAGGGCTCGTGGAGTCGAACACTGAAGCTTTCTTT	CASSRAGLVESNTEAFF
TRBV30	-	TRBJ1-1	once	TGTGCCTGGAGTGTACGGGGTTTGGCCACTGAAGCTTTCTTT	CAWSVRGLATEAFF
TRBV10-3	TRBD2	TRBJ2-1	-	TGTGCCATCAGTGAAGGGACTAGCGTATACAATGAGCAGTTCTTC	CAISEGTSVYNEQFF